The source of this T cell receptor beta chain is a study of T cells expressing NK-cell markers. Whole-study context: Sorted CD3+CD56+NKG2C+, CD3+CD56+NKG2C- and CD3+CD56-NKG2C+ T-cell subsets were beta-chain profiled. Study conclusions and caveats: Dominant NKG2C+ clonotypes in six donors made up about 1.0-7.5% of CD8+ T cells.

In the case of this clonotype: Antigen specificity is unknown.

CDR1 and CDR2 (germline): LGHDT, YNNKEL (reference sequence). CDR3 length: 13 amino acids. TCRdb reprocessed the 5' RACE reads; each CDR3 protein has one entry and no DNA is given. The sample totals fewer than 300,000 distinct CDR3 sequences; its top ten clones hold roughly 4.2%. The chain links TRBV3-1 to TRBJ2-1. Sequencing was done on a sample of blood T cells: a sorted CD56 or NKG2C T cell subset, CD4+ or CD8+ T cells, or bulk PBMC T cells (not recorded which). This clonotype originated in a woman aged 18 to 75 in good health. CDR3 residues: CASSQVLANEQFF.